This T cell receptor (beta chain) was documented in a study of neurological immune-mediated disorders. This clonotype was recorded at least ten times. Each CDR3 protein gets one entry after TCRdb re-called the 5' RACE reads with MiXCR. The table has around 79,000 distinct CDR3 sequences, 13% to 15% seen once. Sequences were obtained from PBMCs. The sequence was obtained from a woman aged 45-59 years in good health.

In nucleotides, the CDR3 is TGTGCCAGCAGTTACTCGTCTCCTGGCGGATACACAGATACGCAGTATTTT. It is translated as CASSYSSPGGYTDTQYF. The V gene is TRBV6-5, the J gene TRBJ2-3; D remains unclear. Germline values: CDR1 MNHEY, CDR2 SVGAGI. There are 17 residues in the CDR3. V was cut by 0 bases and J by 2 bases, with 15 bases left in between.